The 8 T cell receptor beta chains below all came from one sample that was sequenced in a study of blood T cell repertoires in COVID-19 (dated by TCRdb to between 2020 and 2021). Library prep was done by the immunoSEQ multiplex PCR assay. Not all clones reach the TCRdb copy of this immuneACCESS table, which keeps in-frame sequences only. Checked studies attribute under half of the gap to unresolved V genes and leave the rest unexplained. In this sample the table shows approximately 240,000 clones, roughly 83% of which occur a single time. The ten largest clones represent about 1.3% of the sample. Sample: PBMCs or T cells enriched from blood (not recorded which). The receptors stem from a woman aged 40-49 years with acute COVID-19.

The rearrangement uses TRBV7-2 and TRBJ1-6; no clear D gene. Trimming took 5 bases from V and 0 from J, leaving 8 bases between them. Germline CDR1 is SGHTA and CDR2 is FQGNSA. CDR3 length: 15 residues. The CDR3 here is CASSLASSYNSPLHF. The CDR3 DNA follows: TGTGCCAGCAGCCTCGCTAGCTCCTATAATTCACCCCTCCACTTT.

This chain uses TRBV3-1 (or the pseudogene TRBV3-2) with TRBJ2-1; D perhaps matches TRBD2 (6 bases). Germline lookup yields CDR1 LGHDT and CDR2 YNNKEL (reference sequence). The CDR3 contains 13 residues. V lost 4 bases and J lost 10, with 14 bases in between. This CDR3 reads CASSLIAESEQFF. DNA for the CDR3: TGTGCCAGCAGCCTTATAGCGGAAAGCGAGCAGTTCTTC.

The V and J genes are TRBV2 and TRBJ1-1; 8 bases are shared with TRBD1. The CDR3 is 15 residues long. V trimming: 1 base; J trimming: 3 bases; junction bases outside the gene matches: 4. CDR1 is SNHLY and CDR2 is FYNNEI in the germline V gene. CDR3 protein: CASSEGTGYDTEAFF. Here the CDR3 DNA reads TGTGCCAGCAGTGAAGGGACAGGGTATGACACTGAAGCTTTCTTT.

This chain uses TRBV27 with TRBJ2-2; no firm D call. The germline V gene has CDR1 MNHEY and CDR2 SMNVEV (reference sequence). Trimming shortened V by 6 bases and J by 2 bases, and 10 bases separated the two germline ends. The CDR3 has 14 residues. The CDR3 coding sequence is TGTGCCAGCAGGAGGCAGCCCAACACCGGGGAGCTGTTTTTT. Its protein product is CASRRQPNTGELFF.

The chain employs TRBV6-8 and TRBJ1-4, with TRBD1 matching over 7 bases. Germline V lookup: CDR1 MNHGY, CDR2 SAAAGT. V lost 2 bases to trimming and J lost 13 bases; unmatched junction nucleotides: 16. The CDR3 length is 16 residues. CDR3 coding DNA: TGTGCCAGCAGTTACCGCGCGACAGGGTTCAGAGGAGGACTGTTTTTT. Translating it yields CASSYRATGFRGGLFF.

The chain links TRBV5-6 to TRBJ1-4; TRBD1 agrees at 9 bases. V lost 2 bases and J lost 5; bases outside the gene matches: 4. CDR1 and CDR2 from the germline V gene are SGHDT and YYEEEE. This CDR3 spans 15 amino acids. CDR3 amino acids: CASSFMTGGNEKLFF. The CDR3 DNA reads TGTGCCAGCAGCTTTATGACAGGGGGGAATGAAAAACTGTTTTTT.

The J gene is TRBJ1-2, the V gene TRBV5-1, with 8 bases matching TRBD1. CDR1 and CDR2 from the germline V gene are SGHRS and YFSETQ. CDR3 length: 13 residues. V lost 2 bases and J lost 6; bases outside the gene matches: 3. Here the CDR3 DNA reads TGCGCCAGCAGCTTCAGGACAGGGAATGGCTACACCTTC. Protein sequence: CASSFRTGNGYTF.

The chain recombines TRBV7-2 with TRBJ1-3, with TRBD1 matching over 7 bases. There are 19 residues in the CDR3. Germline lookup yields CDR1 SGHTA and CDR2 FQGNSA. Trimming took 3 bases from V and 3 from J; bases not matched to a gene: 17. The CDR3 is CASSLLFGRGRIDGNTIYF. CDR3 nucleotide sequence: TGTGCCAGCAGCTTGTTATTTGGCAGGGGGAGGATAGATGGAAACACCATATATTTT.